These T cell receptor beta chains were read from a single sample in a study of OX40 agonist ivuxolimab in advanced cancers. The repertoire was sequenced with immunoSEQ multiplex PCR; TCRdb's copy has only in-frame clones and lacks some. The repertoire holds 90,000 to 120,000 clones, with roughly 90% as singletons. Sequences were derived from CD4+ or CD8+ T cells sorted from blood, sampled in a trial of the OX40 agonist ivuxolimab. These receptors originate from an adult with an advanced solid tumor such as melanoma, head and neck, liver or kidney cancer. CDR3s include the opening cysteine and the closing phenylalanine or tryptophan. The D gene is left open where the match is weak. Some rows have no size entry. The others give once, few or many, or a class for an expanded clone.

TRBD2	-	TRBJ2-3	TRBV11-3	TGTGCCAGCAGCCTTCTAGCGGGAGAAGATACGCAGTATTTT	CASSLLAGEDTQYF
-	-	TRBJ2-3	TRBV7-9	TGTGCCAGCAGCCCCTCGACCTTGCGGGATACGCAGTATTTT	CASSPSTLRDTQYF
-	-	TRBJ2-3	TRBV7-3	TGTGCCAGCAGCTTAAACCCCCCGGCGACCTCTAGCACAGATACGCAGTATTTT	CASSLNPPATSSTDTQYF
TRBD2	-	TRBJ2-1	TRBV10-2	TGCGCCAGCAGTGAGTACCAAACCGGGACTAGCGGAACTCGGCGGTTTGATGAGCAGTTCTTC	CASSEYQTGTSGTRRFDEQFF
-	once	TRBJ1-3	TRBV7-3	TGTGCCAGCAGCTTCGACGGGTACTCTGGAAACACCATATATTTT	CASSFDGYSGNTIYF
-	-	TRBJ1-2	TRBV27	TGTGCCACTAAACGAACAGACCCTTCGTGGGATGGCTACACCTTC	CATKRTDPSWDGYTF
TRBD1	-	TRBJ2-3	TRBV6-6	TGTGCCAGCAGTTACGCGGGACAGGGAGATACGCAGTATTTT	CASSYAGQGDTQYF
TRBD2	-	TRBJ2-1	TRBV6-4	TGTGCCAGCAGTGCAGCCGGGACTAGCTTGAATGAGCAGTTCTTC	CASSAAGTSLNEQFF
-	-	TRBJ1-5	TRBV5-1	TGCGCCAGCAGCTTGGGTAGCGGACTTCAGCCCCAGCATTTT	CASSLGSGLQPQHF
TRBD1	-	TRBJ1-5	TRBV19	TGTGCCAGTAGGAACAGGGGGTTGAGAAACGGTAACAATCAGCCCCAGCATTTT	CASRNRGLRNGNNQPQHF
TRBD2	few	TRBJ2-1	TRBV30	TGTGCCTGGAATGTCTTAGCTAGCGGGAGTGGTGAGCAGTTCTTC	CAWNVLASGSGEQFF
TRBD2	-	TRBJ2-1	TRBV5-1	TGCGCCAGCAGCTTGGTAGTAGCGGGAGAACATGAGCAGTTCTTC	CASSLVVAGEHEQFF
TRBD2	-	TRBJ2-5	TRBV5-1	TGCGCCAGCTGTAGCGGGAGGGCGATGGAGGAGACCCAGTACTTC	CASCSGRAMEETQYF
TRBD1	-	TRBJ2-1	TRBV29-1	TGCAGCGTGCAAGGACAGGGGATCTACAATGAGCAGTTCTTC	CSVQGQGIYNEQFF
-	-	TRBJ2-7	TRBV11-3	TGTGCCAGCAGCTCGCTAGCGCGCGAGCAGTACTTC	CASSSLAREQYF
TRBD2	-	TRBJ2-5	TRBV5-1	TGCGCCAGCAGCTTGGGTCCGCTAGCGGGAGCGGAAGAGACCCAGTACTTC	CASSLGPLAGAEETQYF
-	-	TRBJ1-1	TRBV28	TGTGCCAGCAAACGGGTAGGGGATGAAGCTTTCTTT	CASKRVGDEAFF
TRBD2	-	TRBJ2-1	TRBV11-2	TGTGCCAGCAGCTTACGGCTAGCGGGACTTTATGGGCAGTTCTTC	CASSLRLAGLYGQFF
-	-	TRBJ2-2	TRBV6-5	TGTGCCAGCAGTATTCATACCGGGGAGCTGTTTTTT	CASSIHTGELFF
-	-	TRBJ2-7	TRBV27	TGTGCCAGCAGTTTGGGGCGGGCATCCTACGAGCAGTACTTC	CASSLGRASYEQYF
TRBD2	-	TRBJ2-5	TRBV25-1	TGTGCCAGCAGTGGAATTAGCGGGAGGGCCTATCAAGAGACCCAGTACTTC	CASSGISGRAYQETQYF
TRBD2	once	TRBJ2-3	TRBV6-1	TGTGCCAGCAGTGTATCGGGACTAGGGTCAGATACGCAGTATTTT	CASSVSGLGSDTQYF
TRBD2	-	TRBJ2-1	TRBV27	TGTGCCAGCACCCTGCTAGCGGGGGACAATGAGCAGTTCTTC	CASTLLAGDNEQFF
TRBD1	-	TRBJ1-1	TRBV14	TGTGCCAGCAGCCCACAACAGGGGGGCACTGAAGCTTTCTTT	CASSPQQGGTEAFF
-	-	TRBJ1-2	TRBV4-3	TGCGCCAGCAGCCAAGAATTTCCGGGGGGCTATGGCTACACCTTC	CASSQEFPGGYGYTF
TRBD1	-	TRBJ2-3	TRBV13	TGTGCCAGCAGCTCCCTATTGAGGACAGGCAGAAACGACTACCTAAGCACAGATACGCAGTATTTT	CASSSLLRTGRNDYLSTDTQYF
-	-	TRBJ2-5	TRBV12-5	TGTGCTAGTGGTTTGGTCGGGGGTGAGACCCAGTACTTC	CASGLVGGETQYF
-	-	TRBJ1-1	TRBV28	TGTGCCAGCAGTTTATTCGTCCAGCTTGAAGCTTTCTTT	CASSLFVQLEAFF
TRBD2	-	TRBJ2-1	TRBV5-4	TGTGCCAGCAGCTGGGGACTAGCGGAATACAATGAGCAGTTCTTC	CASSWGLAEYNEQFF